This T cell receptor (beta chain) was documented in a study of cytomegalovirus exposure and HLA in healthy donors. PCR employed 60 Vbeta and 13 Jbeta primers. Measured with immunoSEQ multiplex PCR; TCRdb has only the in-frame clones, and not every one. This sample yields 130,000 to 150,000 clones, of which about 73% are seen a single time; roughly 3.1% belongs to the top ten. CDR1 and CDR2 from the germline V gene are SGHDT and YYEEEE. The CDR3 contains 15 residues. J gave up 1 base and V 4 bases, and 3 bases lay outside the gene matches. The sample taken for sequencing was PBMCs. The chain has TRBV5-6 and TRBJ2-7, with 12 nucleotides matching TRBD2. This TCR was recovered from a man aged 35-49 years in good health and CMV-seropositive. The chain's CDR3 is CASSITSGRSYEQYF. The CDR3 nucleotides read TGTGCCAGCAGCATTACTAGCGGGAGGTCCTACGAGCAGTACTTC.